A selection of T cell receptor beta chains follows, all from one sample in a study of blood T cell repertoires in COVID-19. Only in-frame clones appear in the TCRdb table, and some are missing; sequencing was by immunoSEQ multiplex PCR. The repertoire consists of 250,000 to 400,000 clones, with roughly nine tenths occurring once and the leading ten covering 2.5% to 3%. The sequenced material came from peripheral blood. The receptors originated from a woman younger than 45 with COVID-19, enrolled during active disease. The CDR3 runs from the conserved cysteine through the conserved F or W. D genes are given only for firm matches. Size is stated for part of the rows, as once, few or many counts, or as a class when the clone is expanded.

>NA|NA|17|TRBJ1-1|TRBV5-1
CASSLWGIGQINTEAFF
TGCGCCAGCAGCTTGTGGGGAATAGGACAGATTAACACTGAAGCTTTCTTT
>TRBD2|NA|17|TRBJ2-2|TRBV27
CASSDKGLADSTGELFF
TGTGCCAGCAGTGACAAGGGACTAGCGGATTCCACCGGGGAGCTGTTTTTT
>NA|NA|15|TRBJ1-3|TRBV11-2
CASSTGQYSGNTIYF
TGTGCCAGCAGCACCGGACAGTACTCTGGAAACACCATATATTTT
>NA|NA|12|TRBJ2-7|TRBV7-2
CASSLARGEQYF
TGTGCCAGCAGCTTAGCTCGGGGTGAGCAGTACTTC
>TRBD2|NA|15|TRBJ2-1|TRBV4-1
CASSATSGRASEQFF
TGCGCCAGCAGCGCGACTAGCGGGAGGGCCAGTGAGCAGTTCTTC
>NA|NA|17|TRBJ1-1|TRBV19
CASSIGGGFLGATEAFF
TGTGCCAGTAGTATAGGGGGTGGCTTCTTGGGGGCCACTGAAGCTTTCTTT
>TRBD2|NA|16|TRBJ2-2|TRBV9
CASSVVGLAGPGELFF
TGTGCCAGCAGCGTAGTCGGACTAGCGGGACCCGGGGAGCTGTTTTTT
>NA|NA|19|TRBJ2-5|TRBV6-1
CASSEGAWTSRGLQETQYF
TGTGCCAGCAGTGAGGGGGCCTGGACATCCAGGGGCTTACAAGAGACCCAGTACTTC
>NA|once|16|TRBJ1-2|TRBV11-1
CASSLPYSLGRHGYTF
TGTGCCAGCAGCCTCCCTTATAGCCTCGGGAGACATGGCTACACCTTC
>NA|NA|11|TRBJ2-7|TRBV10-2
CASTPGYEQYF
TGCGCCAGCACACCAGGATACGAGCAGTACTTC
>TRBD1|few|14|TRBJ1-2|TRBV19
CASSERDSVSGYTF
TGTGCCAGTAGTGAACGGGACAGCGTGAGTGGCTACACCTTC
>NA|once|14|TRBJ2-5|TRBV7-2
CASSLARASETQYF
TGTGCCAGCAGCTTAGCGCGGGCGAGCGAGACCCAGTACTTC
>NA|NA|15|TRBJ2-3|TRBV15
CATSRLPGTTDTQYF
TGTGCCACCAGCAGGCTGCCAGGAACCACAGATACGCAGTATTTT
>NA|few|16|TRBJ1-2|TRBV18
CASSPPIARPNYGYTF
TGTGCCAGCTCACCACCGATAGCACGTCCTAACTATGGCTACACCTTC
>NA|NA|15|TRBJ1-1|TRBV19
CASSMTDSANTEAFF
TGTGCCAGTAGTATGACTGATAGTGCGAACACTGAAGCTTTCTTT
>NA|NA|15|TRBJ2-3|TRBV19
CASSITGSPTDTQYF
TGTGCCAGTAGTATTACAGGGTCGCCCACAGATACGCAGTATTTT
>TRBD1|NA|16|TRBJ2-1|TRBV6-6
CASSYPAGQGYNEQFF
TGTGCCAGCAGTTACCCCGCAGGACAGGGCTACAATGAGCAGTTCTTC
>NA|once|18|TRBJ1-2|TRBV29-1
CSVEAWSGMGTLSYGYTF
TGCAGCGTTGAAGCCTGGAGCGGGATGGGGACCCTTAGCTATGGCTACACCTTC
>NA|NA|13|TRBJ2-1|TRBV4-1
CASSQGSGNEQFF
TGCGCCAGCAGCCAAGGCAGCGGAAATGAGCAGTTCTTC
>NA|NA|14|TRBJ1-1|TRBV13
CASSQIYPRGEAFF
TGTGCCAGCAGTCAAATCTACCCGCGGGGAGAAGCTTTCTTT
>TRBD1|NA|16|TRBJ1-1|TRBV20-1
CSASTGTGFWDTEAFF
TGCAGTGCTAGTACCGGGACAGGGTTCTGGGACACTGAAGCTTTCTTT
>NA|NA|15|TRBJ1-1|TRBV9
CASSVGAAQNTEAFF
TGTGCCAGCAGCGTAGGGGCAGCCCAGAACACTGAAGCTTTCTTT
>NA|NA|17|TRBJ1-5|TRBV28
CASSPLPGTKRNQPQHF
TGTGCCAGCAGCCCTCTCCCCGGGACAAAGAGGAATCAGCCCCAGCATTTT
>NA|NA|16|TRBJ1-5|TRBV28
CASSFFRGTNNQPQHF
TGTGCCAGCAGTTTCTTCCGGGGGACTAACAATCAGCCCCAGCATTTT
>NA|NA|13|TRBJ1-2|TRBV5-4
CASSLGVNYGYTF
TGTGCCAGCAGCTTGGGCGTTAACTATGGCTACACCTTC
>NA|NA|12|TRBJ1-1|TRBV12-3/TRBV12-4
CASTLTGTEAFF
TGTGCCAGCACCCTTACAGGGACTGAAGCTTTCTTT
>NA|once|14|TRBJ2-7|TRBV4-1
CASSQVGDGYEQYF
TGCGCCAGCAGCCAGGTGGGCGATGGCTACGAGCAGTACTTC
>NA|NA|14|TRBJ2-1|TRBV5-1
CASSPQGSGNEQFF
TGCGCCAGCAGCCCCCAGGGGTCAGGCAATGAGCAGTTCTTC
>NA|NA|14|TRBJ1-2|TRBV7-2
CASSLATRLYGYTF
TGTGCCAGCAGCTTAGCGACGAGACTCTATGGCTACACCTTC
>NA|NA|16|TRBJ2-2|TRBV30
CAWSKWRAANTGELFF
TGTGCCTGGAGTAAGTGGAGGGCCGCGAACACCGGGGAGCTGTTTTTT
>TRBD1|NA|17|TRBJ2-7|TRBV10-3
CAISATLLDRGSYEQYF
TGTGCCATCAGTGCAACCTTACTGGACAGGGGTTCCTACGAGCAGTACTTC
>TRBD1|NA|15|TRBJ1-2|TRBV9
CASSSQGAPNYGYTF
TGTGCCAGCAGCTCACAGGGGGCACCTAACTATGGCTACACCTTC
>TRBD1|NA|14|TRBJ2-7|TRBV5-6
CASSPWGTAYEQYF
TGTGCCAGCAGCCCGTGGGGGACAGCATACGAGCAGTACTTC
>TRBD2|NA|13|TRBJ2-7|TRBV6-5
CASSSLANYEQYF
TGTGCCAGCAGCTCACTAGCGAATTACGAGCAGTACTTC
>NA|few|14|TRBJ1-4|TRBV5-1
CASSYRETNEKLFF
TGCGCCAGCAGCTACAGGGAGACTAATGAAAAACTGTTTTTT
>TRBD2|once|16|TRBJ2-3|TRBV2
CASGPSGRAETDTQYF
TGTGCCAGCGGACCTAGCGGGAGGGCCGAGACAGATACGCAGTATTTT
>TRBD1|NA|16|TRBJ1-2|TRBV7-9
CASSLWTTGANYGYTF
TGTGCCAGCAGCTTATGGACGACAGGGGCTAACTATGGCTACACCTTC
>TRBD2|NA|14|TRBJ2-7|TRBV6-5
CASSLRTSDGEQYF
TGTGCCAGCAGCCTCCGGACTAGCGACGGCGAGCAGTACTTC
>NA|NA|13|TRBJ1-2|TRBV5-6
CASSSLGTYGYTF
TGTGCCAGCAGCTCCCTAGGGACATATGGCTACACCTTC
>NA|NA|12|TRBJ2-7|TRBV11-2
CASSTTGFEQYF
TGTGCCAGCAGCACTACAGGGTTCGAGCAGTACTTC
>NA|NA|11|TRBJ2-7|TRBV20-1
CSALLESEQYF
TGCAGTGCTTTACTAGAATCCGAGCAGTACTTC
>TRBD1|NA|13|TRBJ1-1|TRBV7-3
CASSFQGDTEAFF
TGTGCCAGCAGCTTTCAGGGGGACACTGAAGCTTTCTTT
>TRBD1|NA|14|TRBJ2-7|TRBV10-3
CAIRQPGQGYEQYF
TGTGCCATCAGACAACCGGGACAGGGCTACGAGCAGTACTTC
>NA|NA|15|TRBJ2-7|TRBV5-4
CASSVGSAYPYEQYF
TGTGCCAGCAGCGTTGGGAGTGCATACCCCTACGAGCAGTACTTC
>NA|few|15|TRBJ1-1|TRBV20-1
CSASSQLEMNTEAFF
TGCAGTGCTAGTAGCCAGCTAGAGATGAACACTGAAGCTTTCTTT
>TRBD1|NA|15|TRBJ2-7|TRBV18
CASSRITGTVYEQYF
TGTGCCAGCTCACGCATTACTGGGACAGTCTACGAGCAGTACTTC
>NA|few|16|TRBJ1-3|TRBV6-1
CASSEISAGYGNTIYF
TGTGCCAGCAGTGAAATCAGCGCGGGGTATGGAAACACCATATATTTT
>TRBD1|NA|14|TRBJ1-1|TRBV7-3
CASSPTGAITEAFF
TGTGCCAGCAGCCCGACAGGGGCTATTACTGAAGCTTTCTTT
>NA|NA|16|TRBJ2-2|TRBV19
CASSRGLRLDTGELFF
TGTGCCAGTAGCAGGGGGTTACGACTAGACACCGGGGAGCTGTTTTTT
>TRBD2|NA|17|TRBJ2-1|TRBV5-1
CASSSGTSGGFYNEQFF
TGCGCCAGCAGCTCAGGGACTAGCGGAGGCTTCTACAATGAGCAGTTCTTC
>TRBD2|NA|16|TRBJ2-7|TRBV27
CASSRLAGTESYEQYF
TGTGCCAGCAGTCGACTAGCGGGAACAGAATCCTACGAGCAGTACTTC
>NA|NA|15|TRBJ2-3|TRBV12-5
CASGIGTGGTDTQYF
TGTGCTAGTGGTATCGGGACTGGCGGCACAGATACGCAGTATTTT
>NA|few|13|TRBJ1-2|TRBV7-3
CASSPQPDYGYTF
TGTGCCAGCAGCCCACAACCCGACTATGGCTACACCTTC
>TRBD2|once|14|TRBJ2-1|TRBV2
CASSGLAGVNEQFF
TGTGCCAGCTCGGGACTAGCGGGAGTCAATGAGCAGTTCTTC
>TRBD1|few|17|TRBJ1-2|TRBV3-1/TRBV3-2
CASSQGGQGKRRDGYTF
TGTGCCAGCAGCCAAGGGGGACAGGGAAAGAGGCGGGATGGCTACACCTTC